A single sample is the source of the 6 T cell receptor beta chains below, sequenced in a study of blood T cell repertoires in COVID-19. The table came from immunoSEQ multiplex PCR; TCRdb's copy has only in-frame clones and leaves some out. The sample has some 180,000 clones, about nine tenths seen once. The source material was peripheral blood. These receptors all come from a middle-aged man with acute or convalescent COVID-19.

The V gene is TRBV5-1, the J gene TRBJ1-5; possible D gene TRBD1, 5 bases. The germline gives CDR1 SGHRS, CDR2 YFSETQ. V was pared by 3 bases and J by 8 bases, with 15 bases between. This CDR3 is built from 14 residues. The CDR3: CASSSTGFVKPQHF. The CDR3, as DNA: TGCGCCAGCAGCTCTACAGGTTTCGTCAAGCCCCAGCATTTT.

The chain carries TRBV10-3 and TRBJ2-3; maybe TRBD2 (7 bases). Germline V gives CDR1 ENHRY, CDR2 SYGVKD. This CDR3 contains 17 residues. Trimming removed 4 bases at V and 0 bases at J, with 17 bases between. The CDR3 here is CAISAEGGRGSTDTQYF. In DNA, the CDR3 is TGTGCCATCAGTGCCGAGGGGGGGAGGGGCAGCACAGATACGCAGTATTTT.

The CDR3 protein is CASSLAGANYGYTF. For the CDR3, the DNA is TGTGCCAGCAGTTTGGCAGGGGCTAACTATGGCTACACCTTC. The chain joins TRBV6-5 to TRBJ1-2; D may be TRBD1 (6 bases). CDR1 and CDR2 (germline): MNHEY, SVGAGI. CDR3 length: 14 amino acids. V lost 4 bases to trimming and J lost 0 bases, with 9 bases between them.

In its sample, this clone was seen once. The chain carries TRBV3-1 (or the pseudogene TRBV3-2) and TRBJ2-7; D is perhaps TRBD2 (5 bases). The CDR3 totals 13 residues. CDR1 and CDR2 (germline): LGHDT, YNNKEL (reference sequence). Trimming cost V 4 bases and J 0 bases, with 7 bases left between them. The CDR3 spells CASSPGISYEQYF. CDR3 DNA: TGTGCCAGCAGCCCCGGGATCTCCTACGAGCAGTACTTC.

The table lists this clone with a count of one. The chain links TRBV6-1 to TRBJ2-1, with 9 bases matching TRBD2. CDR3 length: 16 amino acids. Unmatched junction bases numbered 9, after V lost 2 bases and J lost 7 bases. The germline V gene encodes CDR1 MNHNS and CDR2 SASEGT. The CDR3 sequence is CASSERRLAGRNEQFF. The CDR3 coding sequence is TGTGCCAGCAGTGAACGGCGTCTAGCGGGAAGAAATGAGCAGTTCTTC.

V and J are TRBV9 and TRBJ2-4; 7 bases align to TRBD2. Losses at the gene ends were 3 bases for V and 0 bases for J; bases not matched to a gene: 6. The CDR3 totals 16 residues. Germline V gene data show CDR1 as SGDLS and CDR2 as YYNGEE. The CDR3 DNA reads as TGTGCCAGCAGCGCCAGCGGGGTTCTAGCCAAAAACATTCAGTACTTC. The encoded protein is CASSASGVLAKNIQYF.